This T cell receptor (beta chain) was obtained from a study of blood T cell repertoires in COVID-19. Overall study: Acute and convalescent COVID-19 samples came from the United States, Italy and Spain. T cells, B-cell-depleted T cells, or PBMCs supplied cDNA or gDNA.

CDR3 length equals 15 residues. Germline CDR1 reads DFQATT; CDR2 reads SNEGSKA (reference sequence). V lost 3 bases, J lost 0 bases, and 5 bases stayed unmatched. Original data processing: Reference gene primer amplification in the assay estimated nucleated cell counts. Here immunoSEQ multiplex PCR was the method, and the copy in TCRdb shows in-frame clones only, minus some. V and J calls and clone size are copied from that table; D and trimming were computed from the DNA. The profile covers about 39,000 clones, with about 94% appearing a single time and over 4% taken by the ten largest. The rearrangement joins TRBV20-1 to TRBJ2-7, with 10 bases matching TRBD2. The sequence was obtained from a human donor with active COVID-19. The donor label of this sample is uncertain. Sequenced material: peripheral blood. For the CDR3, the DNA is TGCAGTGCTAGTGGTAGCGGGGGGAGCTCCTACGAGCAGTACTTC. Protein: CSASGSGGSSYEQYF.